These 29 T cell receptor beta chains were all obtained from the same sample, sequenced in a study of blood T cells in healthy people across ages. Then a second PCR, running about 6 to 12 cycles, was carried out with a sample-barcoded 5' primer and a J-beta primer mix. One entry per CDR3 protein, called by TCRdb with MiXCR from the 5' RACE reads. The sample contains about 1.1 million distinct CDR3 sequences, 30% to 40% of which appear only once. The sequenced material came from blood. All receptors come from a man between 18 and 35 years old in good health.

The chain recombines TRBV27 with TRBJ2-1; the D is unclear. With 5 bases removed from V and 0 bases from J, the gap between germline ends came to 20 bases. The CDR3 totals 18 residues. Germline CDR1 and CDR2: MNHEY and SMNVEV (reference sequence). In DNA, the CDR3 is TGTGCCAGCAGTCTTATCTCTCCGGACCACTCCTCCTACAATGAGCAGTTCTTC. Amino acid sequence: CASSLISPDHSSYNEQFF.

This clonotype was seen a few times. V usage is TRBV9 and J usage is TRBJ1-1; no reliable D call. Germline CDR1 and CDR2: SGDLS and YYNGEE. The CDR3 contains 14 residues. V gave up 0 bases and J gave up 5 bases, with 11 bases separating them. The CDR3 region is CASSVGVKGTEAFF. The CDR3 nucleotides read TGTGCCAGCAGCGTAGGAGTAAAAGGAACTGAAGCTTTCTTT.

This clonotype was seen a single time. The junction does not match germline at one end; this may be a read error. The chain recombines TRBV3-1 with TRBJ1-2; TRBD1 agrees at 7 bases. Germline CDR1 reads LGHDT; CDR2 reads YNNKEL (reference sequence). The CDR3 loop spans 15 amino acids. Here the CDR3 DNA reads TGTGCCAACAGCCAAGGGGGCGTCATTTACTATGGCTACACCTTC. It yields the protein CANSQGGVIYYGYTF.

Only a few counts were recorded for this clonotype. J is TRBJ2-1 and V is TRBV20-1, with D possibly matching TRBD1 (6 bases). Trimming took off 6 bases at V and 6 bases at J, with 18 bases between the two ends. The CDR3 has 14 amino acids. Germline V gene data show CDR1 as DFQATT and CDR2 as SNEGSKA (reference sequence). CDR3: CSARWGRTSNEQFF. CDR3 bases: TGCAGTGCCAGATGGGGGCGGACTTCCAATGAGCAGTTCTTC.

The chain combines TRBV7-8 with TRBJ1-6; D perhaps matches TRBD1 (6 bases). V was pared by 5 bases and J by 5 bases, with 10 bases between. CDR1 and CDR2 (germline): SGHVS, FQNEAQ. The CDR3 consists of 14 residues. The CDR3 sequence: CASSRRDNNSPLHF. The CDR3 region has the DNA TGTGCCAGCAGCCGCAGGGACAATAATTCACCCCTCCACTTT.

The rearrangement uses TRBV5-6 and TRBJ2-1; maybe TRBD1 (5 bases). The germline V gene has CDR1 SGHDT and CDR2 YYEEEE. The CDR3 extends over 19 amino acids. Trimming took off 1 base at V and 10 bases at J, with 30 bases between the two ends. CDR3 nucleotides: TGTGCCAGCAGCTTGAAGGTTGTGGTAGGACAACGTCCTGCCTACGAGCAGTTCTTC. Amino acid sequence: CASSLKVVVGQRPAYEQFF.

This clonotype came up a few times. In DNA form, the CDR3 reads TGTGCCAGCAGTGGCTACGGGACAGGGACCGCAGATACGCAGTATTTT. This sequence encodes CASSGYGTGTADTQYF. The chain joins TRBV6-2 or TRBV6-3 to TRBJ2-3; 9 bases are shared with TRBD1. V dropped 5 bases and J dropped 4; count of bases not matched to a gene: 10. From germline, CDR1 is MNHEY and CDR2 SVGEGT. The CDR3 consists of 16 residues.

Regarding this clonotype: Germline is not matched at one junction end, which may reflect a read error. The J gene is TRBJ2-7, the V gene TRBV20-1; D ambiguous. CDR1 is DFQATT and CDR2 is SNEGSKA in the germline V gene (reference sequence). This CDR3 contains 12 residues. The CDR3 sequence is CSASFSSDEQYF. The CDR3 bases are TGCAGTGCTAGCTTCAGCTCCGACGAGCAGTACTTC.

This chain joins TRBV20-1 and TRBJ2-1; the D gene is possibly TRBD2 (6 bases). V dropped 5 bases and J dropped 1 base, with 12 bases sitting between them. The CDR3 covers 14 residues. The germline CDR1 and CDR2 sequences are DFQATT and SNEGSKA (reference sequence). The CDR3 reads CSARRERSYNEQFF. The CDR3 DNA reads TGCAGTGCTCGTCGGGAGAGATCCTACAATGAGCAGTTCTTC.

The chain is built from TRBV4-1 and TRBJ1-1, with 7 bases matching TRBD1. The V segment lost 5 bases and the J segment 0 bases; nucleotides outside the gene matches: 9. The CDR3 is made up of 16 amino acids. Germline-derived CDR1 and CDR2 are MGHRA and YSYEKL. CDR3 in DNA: TGCGCCAGCAGCTACCCCAGGGGGGCCCTGAACACTGAAGCTTTCTTT. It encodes CASSYPRGALNTEAFF.

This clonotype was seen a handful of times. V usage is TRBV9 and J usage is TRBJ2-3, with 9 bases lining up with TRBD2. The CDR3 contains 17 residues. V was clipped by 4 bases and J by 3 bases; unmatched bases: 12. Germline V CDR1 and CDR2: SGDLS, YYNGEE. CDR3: CASSPSLAGINTDTQYF. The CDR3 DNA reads TGTGCCAGCAGCCCATCCCTAGCGGGGATTAATACAGATACGCAGTATTTT.

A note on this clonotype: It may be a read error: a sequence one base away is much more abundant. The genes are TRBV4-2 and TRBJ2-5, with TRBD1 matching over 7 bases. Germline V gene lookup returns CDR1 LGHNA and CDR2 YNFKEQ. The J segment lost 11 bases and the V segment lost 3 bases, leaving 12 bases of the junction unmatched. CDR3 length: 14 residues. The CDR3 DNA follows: TGTGCCAGCAGCCAGGGACAGCTAAACAATGAGCAGTACTTC. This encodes CASSQGQLNNEQYF.

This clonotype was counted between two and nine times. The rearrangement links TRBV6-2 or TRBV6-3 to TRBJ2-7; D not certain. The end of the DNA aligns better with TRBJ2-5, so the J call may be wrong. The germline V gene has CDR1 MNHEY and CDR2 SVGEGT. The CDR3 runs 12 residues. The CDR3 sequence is CASRKTGETQYF. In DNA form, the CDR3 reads TGTGCCAGCAGAAAAACCGGGGAGACCCAGTACTTC.

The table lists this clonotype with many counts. CDR3 in amino acids: CSVEGHWDNYGYTF. The CDR3 DNA follows: TGCAGCGTTGAAGGTCATTGGGATAACTATGGCTACACCTTC. J is TRBJ1-2 and V is TRBV29-1; D unresolved. Germline CDR1 and CDR2: SQVTM and ANQGSEA. Trimming left V 1 base short and J 1 base short, with 10 bases between. The CDR3 has 14 amino acids.

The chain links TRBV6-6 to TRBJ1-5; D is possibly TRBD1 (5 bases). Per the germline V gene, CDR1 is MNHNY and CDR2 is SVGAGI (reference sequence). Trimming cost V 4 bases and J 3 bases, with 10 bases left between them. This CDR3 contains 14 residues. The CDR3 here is CASSFDSTNQPQHF. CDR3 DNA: TGTGCCAGCAGTTTTGACAGTACCAATCAGCCCCAGCATTTT.

The DNA of the CDR3 is TGTGCCAGCAGCCGAGGAGGGACAGCAAGCTATGGCTACACCTTC. It is translated as CASSRGGTASYGYTF. The chain uses TRBV6-2 or TRBV6-3 and TRBJ1-2, with TRBD1 matching over 7 bases. V was pared by 6 bases and J by 4 bases, with 11 bases of the junction left unmatched. The CDR3 is 15 residues long. CDR1 and CDR2 from the germline V gene are MNHEY and SVGEGT.

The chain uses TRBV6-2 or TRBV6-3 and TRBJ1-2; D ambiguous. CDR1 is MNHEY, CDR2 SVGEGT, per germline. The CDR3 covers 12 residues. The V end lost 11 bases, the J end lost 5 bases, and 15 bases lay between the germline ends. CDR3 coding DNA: TGTGCCGCCCTAGCTACTGCTTATGGCTACACCTTC. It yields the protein CAALATAYGYTF.

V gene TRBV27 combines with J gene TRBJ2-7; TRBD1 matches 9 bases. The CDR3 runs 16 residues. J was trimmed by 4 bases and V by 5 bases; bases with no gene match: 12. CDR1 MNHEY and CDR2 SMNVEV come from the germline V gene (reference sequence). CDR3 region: CASSPGTGRFPYEQYF. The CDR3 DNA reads TGTGCCAGCAGTCCGGGGACAGGGCGTTTCCCTTACGAGCAGTACTTC.

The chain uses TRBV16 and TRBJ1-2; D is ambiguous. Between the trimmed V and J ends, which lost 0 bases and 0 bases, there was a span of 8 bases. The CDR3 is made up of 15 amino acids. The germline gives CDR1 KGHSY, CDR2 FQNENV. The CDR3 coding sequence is TGTGCCAGCAGCCAATCCCCCCCTACTAACTATGGCTACACCTTC. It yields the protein CASSQSPPTNYGYTF.

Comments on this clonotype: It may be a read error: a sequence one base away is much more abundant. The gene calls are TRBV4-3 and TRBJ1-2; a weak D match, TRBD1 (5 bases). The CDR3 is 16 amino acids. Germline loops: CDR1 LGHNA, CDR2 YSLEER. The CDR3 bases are TGCGCCAGCAGCCAAGACTTGGGGGTGGCGAACTATGGCCACACCTTC. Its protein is CASSQDLGVANYGHTF.

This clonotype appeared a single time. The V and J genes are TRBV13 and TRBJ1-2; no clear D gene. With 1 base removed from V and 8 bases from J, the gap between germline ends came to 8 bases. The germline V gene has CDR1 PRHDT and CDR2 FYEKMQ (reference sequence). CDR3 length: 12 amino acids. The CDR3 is CASSLEGEGYTF. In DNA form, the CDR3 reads TGTGCCAGCAGCTTAGAAGGAGAAGGCTACACCTTC.

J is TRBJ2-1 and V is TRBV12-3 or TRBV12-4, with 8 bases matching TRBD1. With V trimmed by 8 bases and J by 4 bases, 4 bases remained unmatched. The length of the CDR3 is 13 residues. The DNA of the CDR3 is TGTGCCAGCCAACAGGGGGTTTACAATGAGCAGTTCTTC. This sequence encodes CASQQGVYNEQFF.

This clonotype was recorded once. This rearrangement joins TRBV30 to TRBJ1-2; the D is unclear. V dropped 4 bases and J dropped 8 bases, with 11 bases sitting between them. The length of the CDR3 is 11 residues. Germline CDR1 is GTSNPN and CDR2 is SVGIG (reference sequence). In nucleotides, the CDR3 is TGTGCCTGGACCTCACTCGGGGGCTACACCTTC. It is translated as CAWTSLGGYTF.

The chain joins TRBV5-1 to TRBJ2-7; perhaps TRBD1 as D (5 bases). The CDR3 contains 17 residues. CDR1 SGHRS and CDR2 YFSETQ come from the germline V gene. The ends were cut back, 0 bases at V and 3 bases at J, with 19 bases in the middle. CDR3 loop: CASSLEARAIGVYEQYF. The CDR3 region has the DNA TGCGCCAGCAGCTTGGAGGCCAGGGCCATCGGAGTCTACGAGCAGTACTTC.

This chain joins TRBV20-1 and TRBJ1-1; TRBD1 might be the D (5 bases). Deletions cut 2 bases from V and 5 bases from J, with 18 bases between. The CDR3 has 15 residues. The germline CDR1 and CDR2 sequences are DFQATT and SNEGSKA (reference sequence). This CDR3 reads CSARIRVGVRTEAFF. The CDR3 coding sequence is TGCAGTGCTAGAATCAGGGTAGGGGTGAGGACTGAAGCTTTCTTT.

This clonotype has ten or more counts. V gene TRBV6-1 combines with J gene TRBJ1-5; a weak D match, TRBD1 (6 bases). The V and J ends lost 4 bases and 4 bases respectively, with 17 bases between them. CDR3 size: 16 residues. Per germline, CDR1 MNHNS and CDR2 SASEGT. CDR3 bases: TGTGCCAGCAGTGGCCTCTCTCGGGGGGCTAATCAGCCCCAGCATTTT. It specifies CASSGLSRGANQPQHF.

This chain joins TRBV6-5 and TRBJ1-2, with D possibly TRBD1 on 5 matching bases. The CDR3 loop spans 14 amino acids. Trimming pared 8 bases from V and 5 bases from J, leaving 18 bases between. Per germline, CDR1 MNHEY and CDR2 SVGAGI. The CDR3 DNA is TGTGCCAGCCGGAACCACCGAGACAGTTATGGCTACACCTTC. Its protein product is CASRNHRDSYGYTF.

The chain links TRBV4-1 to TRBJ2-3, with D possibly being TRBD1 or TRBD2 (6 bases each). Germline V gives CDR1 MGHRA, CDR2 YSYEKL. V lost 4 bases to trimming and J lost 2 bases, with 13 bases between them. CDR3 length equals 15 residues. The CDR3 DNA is TGCGCCAGCAGCCGCGGGACACTGATCACAGATACGCAGTATTTT. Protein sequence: CASSRGTLITDTQYF.

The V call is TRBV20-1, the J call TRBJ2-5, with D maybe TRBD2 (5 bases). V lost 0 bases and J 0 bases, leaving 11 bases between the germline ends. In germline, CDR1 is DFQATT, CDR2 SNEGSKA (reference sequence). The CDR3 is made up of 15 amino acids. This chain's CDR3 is CSAREGRPYQETQYF. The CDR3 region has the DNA TGCAGTGCTAGAGAGGGGAGACCGTACCAAGAGACCCAGTACTTC.